The 2 T cell receptor beta chains below come from one sample, sequenced in a study of CD8+CD57+ T cells in acquired aplastic anemia. The template used for profiling TCR beta VDJ and CDR3 was genomic DNA. TCRdb independently ran MiXCR on the reads; one entry per CDR3 protein. Seen here are roughly 200,000 distinct CDR3 sequences, around 60% observed once, and the top ten hold approximately 30%. Sequenced input: sorted CD4+, CD8+, or CD8+CD57+ T cells (not recorded which) from PBMCs. The source is a human donor in good health.

The sample holds a few counts of this clonotype. Mismatch with germline at one junction end may stem from a read error. J is TRBJ1-1 and V is TRBV15, with 7 bases aligning to TRBD1. The CDR3 loop spans 15 amino acids. From germline, CDR1 is LNHNV and CDR2 YYDKDF (reference sequence). The CDR3 reads CATSRGRGLGTEAFF. CDR3 sequence (DNA): TGTGCCACTAGCAGAGGGAGGGGGCTGGGCACTGAAGCTTTCTTT.

The chain has TRBV10-3 and TRBJ2-7; 9 bases align to TRBD1. The trim removed 5 bases at V and 5 bases at J, leaving 7 bases unmatched. Germline V lookup: CDR1 ENHRY, CDR2 SYGVKD. The CDR3 has 14 amino acids. CDR3 protein: CAISLRDRANEQYF. Here the CDR3 DNA reads TGTGCCATCAGTCTCCGGGACAGGGCAAACGAGCAGTACTTC.